Following are 15 T cell receptor beta chains from one sample sequenced in a study of shared clonotypes between healthy human individuals. Only in-frame clones appear in the TCRdb table, and some are missing; sequencing was by immunoSEQ multiplex PCR. The sample records a few million clones, 80% to 95% being singletons. Sample: naive CD4+ T cells from PBMCs. Specified subset: CD45RA+ positively selected. These receptor sequences come from a man in his late teens or twenties in good health. Some clones in this sample may be carry-over from other donors' samples.

The V and J genes are TRBV7-2 and TRBJ2-3; tentative D call: TRBD2 (6 bases). CDR1 is SGHTA, CDR2 FQGNSA, per germline. This CDR3 is built from 16 residues. V dropped 5 bases and J dropped 0 bases, with 15 bases sitting between them. The CDR3 nucleotides read TGTGCCAGCAGCCCAGGGACTGCGAGGAGCACAGATACGCAGTATTTT. Residues: CASSPGTARSTDTQYF.

This clone was detected once. The rearrangement uses TRBV28 and TRBJ1-1; D is unresolved. Per germline, CDR1 MDHEN and CDR2 SYDVKM. Trimming stripped 7 bases from V and 2 bases from J, with 20 bases between. This CDR3 comprises 16 residues. CDR3 sequence reads: CASISGMGSRNTEAFF. The CDR3 region has the DNA TGTGCCAGCATAAGCGGGATGGGAAGCCGAAACACTGAAGCTTTCTTT.

The DNA for the CDR3 is TGTGCCAGCACATCACCCCAACGGGAGAAGGGAGATCACTCCTACGAGCAGTACTTC. It translates to CASTSPQREKGDHSYEQYF. The chain recombines TRBV27 with TRBJ2-7, with a possible D match to TRBD2 (6 bases). V dropped 7 bases and J dropped 0 bases, with 28 bases sitting between them. CDR1 and CDR2 (germline): MNHEY, SMNVEV (reference sequence). This CDR3 has 19 residues.

The genes are TRBV7-2 and TRBJ2-7; either TRBD1 or TRBD2 may fit D (5 bases each). Trimming left V 2 bases short and J 7 bases short, with 15 bases between. This CDR3 spans 14 amino acids. Germline V CDR1 and CDR2: SGHTA, FQGNSA. The DNA for the CDR3 is TGTGCCAGCAGCTTAAGGGGAACCTCGGGAGAGCAGTACTTC. Protein product: CASSLRGTSGEQYF.

This clone was seen a single time. This sample also contains other DNA sequences that code for the same CDR3. This chain links TRBV18 with TRBJ1-1; tentatively, D is TRBD1 (6 bases). CDR1 is KGHSH and CDR2 is LQKENI in the germline V gene. CDR3 size: 15 residues. The ends were cut back, 2 bases at V and 0 bases at J, with 10 bases in the middle. The DNA of the CDR3 is TGTGCCAGCTCACCAGGGCAGGGGTTGAACACTGAAGCTTTCTTT. As protein: CASSPGQGLNTEAFF.

This clone was found once. V and J are TRBV5-1 and TRBJ2-7; D is undetermined. CDR3 size: 14 residues. From germline, CDR1 is SGHRS and CDR2 YFSETQ. Trimming took off 2 bases at V and 0 bases at J, with 9 bases between the two ends. The CDR3 loop reads CASSFSLPSYEQYF. In DNA form, the CDR3 reads TGCGCCAGCAGCTTCAGCTTACCCTCCTACGAGCAGTACTTC. Filled out from reference TRBV5-1 and TRBJ2-7, the complete variable domain reads KAGVTQTPRYLIKTRGQQVTLSCSPISGHRSVSWYQQTPGQGLQFLFEYFSETQRNKGNFPGRFSGRQFSNSRSEMNVSTLELGDSALYLCASSFSLPSYEQYFGPGTRLTVT.

This clone was seen once. The same CDR3 also results from other DNA sequences found in this sample. This sequence joins TRBV18 and TRBJ2-1, with D uncertain. The CDR3 totals 11 residues. The V and J ends lost 3 bases and 7 bases respectively, with 4 bases between them. Germline V lookup: CDR1 KGHSH, CDR2 LQKENI. DNA for the CDR3: TGTGCCAGCTCACCGGGAAATGAGCAGTTCTTC. Protein sequence: CASSPGNEQFF.

As for this clone: Other DNA sequences within the sample encode an identical CDR3. V is TRBV9 and J is TRBJ2-2; D is uncertain. Trimming took off 0 bases at V and 3 bases at J, with 9 bases between the two ends. The length of the CDR3 is 15 residues. Germline assignment: CDR1 SGDLS and CDR2 YYNGEE. The chain's CDR3 is CASSVGRSDTGELFF. Here the CDR3 DNA reads TGTGCCAGCAGCGTAGGAAGGTCGGACACCGGGGAGCTGTTTTTT.

V gene TRBV5-5 combines with J gene TRBJ2-1; 7 bases agree with TRBD1. CDR1 and CDR2 (germline): SGHKS, YYEKEE (reference sequence). CDR3 length: 12 amino acids. V dropped 4 bases and J dropped 8; count of bases not matched to a gene: 3. CDR3 bases: TGTGCCAGCAGCAGACAGGGCTATGAGCAGTTCTTC. Translating gives CASSRQGYEQFF.

This clone was detected only once. The chain joins TRBV5-1 to TRBJ2-5; 7 bases fit TRBD1. V lost 0 bases to trimming and J lost 5 bases; unmatched junction nucleotides: 7. This CDR3 has 15 residues. Germline lookup yields CDR1 SGHRS and CDR2 YFSETQ. For the CDR3, the DNA is TGCGCCAGCAGCTTGGGGACAGGTCCTTGGGAGACCCAGTACTTC. It yields the protein CASSLGTGPWETQYF.

The CDR3 sequence: CASSNGRARNEQFF. DNA for the CDR3: TGTGCCAGTAGTAACGGGAGGGCGAGGAATGAGCAGTTCTTC. The chain carries TRBV19 and TRBJ2-1; 8 nucleotides align to TRBD2. The junction had 6 bases not matched to a gene; V was cut back by 4 bases and J by 7 bases. CDR3 length: 14 amino acids. Germline assignment: CDR1 LNHDA and CDR2 SQIVND (reference sequence).

This clone has only one observation. CDR3 bases: TGTGCCAGCATCGGTTTGGGGAGTCGTCGGGAGACCCAGTACTTC. Amino acids: CASIGLGSRRETQYF. The chain has TRBV28 and TRBJ2-5; TRBD2 is a possible D gene (5 bases). Trimming took 7 bases from V and 5 from J, leaving 20 bases between them. This CDR3 is built from 15 residues. The V gene's germline CDR1 is MDHEN and CDR2 SYDVKM.

The chain employs TRBV7-2 and TRBJ1-4, with D unresolved. V was trimmed by 2 bases and J by 5 bases, leaving 9 bases between them. The CDR3 has 14 amino acids. CDR1 is SGHTA, CDR2 FQGNSA, per germline. The CDR3 region is CASSLSPTNEKLFF. As DNA, the CDR3 is TGTGCCAGCAGCTTAAGTCCGACAAATGAAAAACTGTTTTTT.

The chain uses TRBV28 and TRBJ1-1; perhaps TRBD1 as D (6 bases). The CDR3 totals 15 residues. The germline V gene has CDR1 MDHEN and CDR2 SYDVKM. V shed 5 bases and J shed 5 bases, with 18 bases lying between them. As DNA, the CDR3 is TGTGCCAGCAGTCCCCTACTCAGGGGCAAGACTGAAGCTTTCTTT. This translates into CASSPLLRGKTEAFF.

The chain joins TRBV5-5 to TRBJ1-5, with TRBD1 matching over 7 bases. Germline V gene sequence: CDR1 SGHKS, CDR2 YYEKEE (reference sequence). J lost 0 bases, V lost 4 bases, and 7 bases had no gene match. This CDR3 has 16 amino acids. CDR3 coding DNA: TGTGCCAGCAGCCCGGGACAGCCATATAGCAATCAGCCCCAGCATTTT. It is translated as CASSPGQPYSNQPQHF. The complete variable domain, with remaining parts taken from reference TRBV5-5 and TRBJ1-5, reads DAGVTQSPTHLIKTRGQQVTLRCSPISGHKSVSWYQQVLGQGPQFIFQYYEKEERGRGNFPDRFSARQFPNYSSELNVNALLLGDSALYLCASSPGQPYSNQPQHFGDGTRLSIL.